Only a few counts were recorded for the clone carrying this T cell receptor (beta chain). Preparation of the TCRbeta library involved a method that used unique molecular identifiers. TCRdb ran MiXCR on the PCR reads and lists one entry per CDR3 protein. The sample has 360,000 or so distinct CDR3 sequences; around 21% are singletons. Germline assignment: CDR1 MNHEY and CDR2 SVGEGT. CDR3 size: 15 residues. Trimming pared 5 bases from V and 6 bases from J, leaving 19 bases between. The data stem from a study of T-cell reconstitution after alpha-beta-depleted transplantation in children. This TCR was recovered from a human donor who donated a stem cell graft to a child with acute myeloid leukemia. The sequencing here drew on PBMCs from the stem cell graft donor, taken from the stem cell graft. The J gene is TRBJ1-1, the V gene TRBV6-2 or TRBV6-3; possibly TRBD1 for D (6 bases). CDR3 nucleotide sequence: TGTGCCAGCAGTCACAGGGTCCTCGAGGGGGCTGAAGCTTTCTTT. It yields the protein CASSHRVLEGAEAFF.